This TCR beta chain came from a study of cytomegalovirus exposure and HLA in healthy donors. Study observations and caveats: Rarity held for most TCR sequences, but there were some public TCRs that occurred in many donors. The authors enumerated over 150 TCR beta chains as linked to cytomegalovirus.

The primer mix had 60 Vbeta and 13 Jbeta primers. Clones were sequenced by immunoSEQ multiplex PCR, and TCRdb holds only the in-frame ones, with some missing. The sample lists over 150,000 clones, 75% to 85% seen once, with about 4.3% in the top ten. V shed 6 bases and J shed 5 bases, with 13 bases lying between them. The germline gives CDR1 SQVTM, CDR2 ANQGSEA. The CDR3 has 13 residues. Each of the donors was a healthy bone marrow donor. Comment on this clone: Its antigen remains unidentified.

This TCR was recovered from a young man in good health and CMV-seronegative. The source material was PBMCs. This rearrangement joins TRBV29-1 to TRBJ1-4; maybe TRBD1 (6 bases). In DNA, the CDR3 is TGCAGCGTCATACAGGGAGTAAATGAAAAACTGTTTTTT. Amino acids: CSVIQGVNEKLFF.